This T cell receptor (beta chain) was obtained from a study of cytotoxic CD8 clonotypes in ibrutinib-treated CLL. Study in general: Averaging across samples gave approximately 260,000 productive templates and over 85,000 productive rearrangements. General study results and limits: The public clonotypes identified were infrequent and showed contraction or stability on treatment. Clonality showed a rise at ibrutinib response that reversed toward baseline at progression.

The planned depth of sequencing spanned 1 in 200,000 to 1 in 1 million T cells. Data came from immunoSEQ multiplex PCR; TCRdb stores just in-frame clones and leaves some out. The sample holds about 49,000 clones, around 53% seen once. The germline CDR1 and CDR2 sequences are MDHEN and SYDVKM. CDR3 size: 13 residues. Trimming took 4 bases from V and 4 from J; bases not matched to a gene: 0. Turning to this clone: Its cognate antigen is unknown.

The gene calls are TRBV28 and TRBJ1-5, with TRBD1 matching 8 bases. Material: PBMCs, obtained after 12 months of ibrutinib treatment. The sequence was collected from a human donor with chronic lymphocytic leukemia. The CDR3 DNA reads TGTGCCAGCAGTTGGACAGGGAATCAGCCCCAGCATTTT. Translation: CASSWTGNQPQHF.